This T cell receptor beta chain is drawn from a study of blood T cell repertoires in COVID-19. Assay used: immunoSEQ multiplex PCR; TCRdb lists only in-frame clones, some missing. The table records more than 300,000 clones, 89% of them present only once. There are 15 residues in the CDR3. V shed 3 bases and J 3 bases; nucleotides not matched to a gene: 3. The germline V gene encodes CDR1 LNHDA and CDR2 SQIVND (reference sequence). The chain has TRBV19 and TRBJ2-2; 8 nucleotides agree with TRBD2. The sequenced sample was peripheral blood. The source of this sequence is a woman aged 25-40 years with COVID-19, enrolled during active disease. The CDR3 nucleotides read TGTGCCAGTAGTATGGGACTAGTGTACACCGGGGAGCTGTTTTTT. It is translated as CASSMGLVYTGELFF.